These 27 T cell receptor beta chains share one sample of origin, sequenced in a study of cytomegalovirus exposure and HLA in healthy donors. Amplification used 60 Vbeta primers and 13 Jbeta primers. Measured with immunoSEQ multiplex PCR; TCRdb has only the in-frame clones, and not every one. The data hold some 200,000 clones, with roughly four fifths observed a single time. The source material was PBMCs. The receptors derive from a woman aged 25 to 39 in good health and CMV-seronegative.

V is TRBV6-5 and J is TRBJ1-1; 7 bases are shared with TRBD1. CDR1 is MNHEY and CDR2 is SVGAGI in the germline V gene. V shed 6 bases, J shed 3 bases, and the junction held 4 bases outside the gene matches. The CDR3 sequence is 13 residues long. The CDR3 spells CASRVDRDTEAFF. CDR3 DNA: TGTGCCAGCAGGGTCGACAGGGACACTGAAGCTTTCTTT.

CDR3 sequence reads: CASSEEQQETQYF. CDR3 nucleotide sequence: TGTGCCAGCAGTGAGGAGCAGCAAGAGACCCAGTACTTC. The J gene is TRBJ2-5, the V gene TRBV2, with D uncertain. CDR1 is SNHLY, CDR2 FYNNEI, per germline. V was cut by 3 bases and J by 2 bases, with 7 bases left in between. CDR3 length: 13 amino acids. The full variable domain, with the rest looked up from reference TRBV2 and TRBJ2-5, is EPEVTQTPSHQVTQMGQEVILRCVPISNHLYFYWYRQILGQKVEFLVSFYNNEISEKSEIFDDQFSVERPDGSNFTLKIRSTKLEDSAMYFCASSEEQQETQYFGPGTRLLVL.

The CDR3 bases are TGTGCCAGCAGCTTAAAATTTAGTCAGGGGAACACCGGGGAGCTGTTTTTT. Translated: CASSLKFSQGNTGELFF. V is TRBV7-3 and J is TRBJ2-2, with D possibly TRBD1 on 5 matching bases. The CDR3 sequence is 17 residues long. Trimming pared 1 base from V and 1 base from J, leaving 13 bases between. Germline V CDR1 and CDR2: SGHTA, FQGTGA.

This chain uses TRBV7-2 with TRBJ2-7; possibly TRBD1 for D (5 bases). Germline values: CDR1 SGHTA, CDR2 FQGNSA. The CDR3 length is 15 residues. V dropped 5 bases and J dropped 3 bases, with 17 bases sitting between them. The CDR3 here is CASSPNGQGHYEQYF. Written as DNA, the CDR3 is TGTGCCAGCAGCCCCAACGGGCAAGGACACTACGAGCAGTACTTC.

CDR3 sequence: CASNTVSYEQYF. For the CDR3, the DNA is TGTGCCAGCAATACGGTGTCCTACGAGCAGTACTTC. V gene TRBV2 combines with J gene TRBJ2-7; D is uncertain. CDR1 SNHLY and CDR2 FYNNEI come from the germline V gene. The length of the CDR3 is 12 residues. V lost 7 bases and J lost 1, with 8 bases in between.

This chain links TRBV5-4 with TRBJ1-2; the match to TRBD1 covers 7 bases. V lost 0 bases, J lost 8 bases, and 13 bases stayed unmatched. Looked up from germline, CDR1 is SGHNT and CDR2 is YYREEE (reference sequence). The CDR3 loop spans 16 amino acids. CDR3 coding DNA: TGTGCCAGCAGCTTGGCGTTCGGACAGGAGGTATCGGGCTACACCTTC. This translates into CASSLAFGQEVSGYTF.

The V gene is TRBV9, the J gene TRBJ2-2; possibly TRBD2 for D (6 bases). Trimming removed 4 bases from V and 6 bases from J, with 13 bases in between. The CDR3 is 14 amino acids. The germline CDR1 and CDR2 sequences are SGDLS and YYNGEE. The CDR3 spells CASSLSGGPGELFF. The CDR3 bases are TGTGCCAGCAGCCTCAGTGGAGGGCCCGGGGAGCTGTTTTTT.

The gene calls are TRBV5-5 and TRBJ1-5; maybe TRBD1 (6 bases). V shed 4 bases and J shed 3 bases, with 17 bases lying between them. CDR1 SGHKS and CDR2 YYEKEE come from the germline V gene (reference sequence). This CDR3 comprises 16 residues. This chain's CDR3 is CASSPGTDRLNQPQHF. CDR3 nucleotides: TGTGCCAGCAGCCCAGGAACGGACAGACTCAATCAGCCCCAGCATTTT.

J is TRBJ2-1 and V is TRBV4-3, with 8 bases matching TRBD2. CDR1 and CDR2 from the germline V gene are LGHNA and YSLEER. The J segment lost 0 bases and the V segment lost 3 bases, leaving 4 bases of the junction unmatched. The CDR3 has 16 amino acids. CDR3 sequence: CASSQISGSSYNEQFF. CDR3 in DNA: TGCGCCAGCAGCCAGATCAGCGGGAGCTCCTACAATGAGCAGTTCTTC.

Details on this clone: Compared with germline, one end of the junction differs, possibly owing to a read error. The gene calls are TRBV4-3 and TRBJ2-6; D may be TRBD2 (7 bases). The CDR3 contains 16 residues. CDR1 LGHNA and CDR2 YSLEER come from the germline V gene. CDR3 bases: TGCGCCAGCAGCCAAGATGGGGGGGCTGGGGCCAACGGCCTGACTTTC. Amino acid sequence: CASSQDGGAGANGLTF.

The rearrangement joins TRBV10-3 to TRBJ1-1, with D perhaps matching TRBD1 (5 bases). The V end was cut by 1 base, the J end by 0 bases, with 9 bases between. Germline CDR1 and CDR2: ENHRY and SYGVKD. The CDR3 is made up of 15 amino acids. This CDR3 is CAISELGGMNTEAFF. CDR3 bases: TGTGCCATCAGTGAGTTGGGGGGGATGAACACTGAAGCTTTCTTT.

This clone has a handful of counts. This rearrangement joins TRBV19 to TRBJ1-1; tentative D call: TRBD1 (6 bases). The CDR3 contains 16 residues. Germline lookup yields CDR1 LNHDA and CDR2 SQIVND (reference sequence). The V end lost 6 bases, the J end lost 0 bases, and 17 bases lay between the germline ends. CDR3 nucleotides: TGTGCCAGTAGGACCCGCCAGGGGATAATGAACACTGAAGCTTTCTTT. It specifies CASRTRQGIMNTEAFF.

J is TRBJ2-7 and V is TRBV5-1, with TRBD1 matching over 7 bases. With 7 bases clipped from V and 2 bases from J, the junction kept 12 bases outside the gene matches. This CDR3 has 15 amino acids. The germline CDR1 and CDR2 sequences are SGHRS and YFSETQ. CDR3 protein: CASGTVGAQTYEQYF. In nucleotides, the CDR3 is TGCGCCAGCGGGACAGTTGGGGCTCAAACCTACGAGCAGTACTTC.

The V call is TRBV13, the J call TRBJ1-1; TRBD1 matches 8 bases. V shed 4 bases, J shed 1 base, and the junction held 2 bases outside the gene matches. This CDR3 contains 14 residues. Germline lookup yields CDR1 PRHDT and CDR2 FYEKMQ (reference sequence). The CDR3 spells CASSYGTGNTEAFF. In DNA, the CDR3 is TGTGCCAGCAGCTACGGGACAGGGAACACTGAAGCTTTCTTT.

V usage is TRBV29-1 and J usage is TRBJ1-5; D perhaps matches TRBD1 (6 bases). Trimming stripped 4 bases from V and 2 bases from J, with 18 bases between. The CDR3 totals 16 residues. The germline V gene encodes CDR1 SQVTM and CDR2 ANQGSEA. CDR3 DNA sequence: TGCAGCGTTGTGGTTGGGGGGGCGTCAGGCAATCAGCCCCAGCATTTT. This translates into CSVVVGGASGNQPQHF.

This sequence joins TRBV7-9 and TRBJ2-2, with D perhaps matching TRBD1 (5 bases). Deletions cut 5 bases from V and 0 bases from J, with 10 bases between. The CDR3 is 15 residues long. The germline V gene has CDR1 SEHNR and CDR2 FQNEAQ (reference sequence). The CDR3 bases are TGTGCCAGCAGCCTACAGGATTCGAACACCGGGGAGCTGTTTTTT. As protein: CASSLQDSNTGELFF.

This CDR3 reads CASSILRQGDTEAFF. The CDR3, as DNA: TGTGCCAGTAGTATCCTGAGACAGGGGGACACTGAAGCTTTCTTT. The J gene is TRBJ1-1, the V gene TRBV19; 9 nucleotides match TRBD1. The CDR3 sequence is 15 residues long. CDR1 LNHDA and CDR2 SQIVND come from the germline V gene (reference sequence). V gave up 3 bases and J gave up 3 bases; unmatched junction bases: 5.

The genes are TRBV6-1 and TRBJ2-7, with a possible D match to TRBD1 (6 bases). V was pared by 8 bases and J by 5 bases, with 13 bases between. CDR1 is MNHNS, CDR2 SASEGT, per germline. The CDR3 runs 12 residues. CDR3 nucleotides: TGTGCCAGCGAATCCACAGGGAACGAGCAGTACTTC. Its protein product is CASESTGNEQYF.

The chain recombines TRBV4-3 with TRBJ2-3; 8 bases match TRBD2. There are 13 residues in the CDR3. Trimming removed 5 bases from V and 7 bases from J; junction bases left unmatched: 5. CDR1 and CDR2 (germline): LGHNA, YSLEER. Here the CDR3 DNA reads TGCGCCAGCAGCATTAGCGGGGTTAATACGCAGTATTTT. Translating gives CASSISGVNTQYF.

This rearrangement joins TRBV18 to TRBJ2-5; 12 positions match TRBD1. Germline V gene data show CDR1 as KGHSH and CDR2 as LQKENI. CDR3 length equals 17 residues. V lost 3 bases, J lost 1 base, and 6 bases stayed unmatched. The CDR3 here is CASSPGQGAPGQETQYF. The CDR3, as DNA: TGTGCCAGCTCACCGGGACAGGGGGCGCCCGGCCAAGAGACCCAGTACTTC. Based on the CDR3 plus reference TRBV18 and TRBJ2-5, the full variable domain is NAGVMQNPRHLVRRRGQEARLRCSPMKGHSHVYWYRQLPEEGLKFMVYLQKENIIDESGMPKERFSAEFPKEGPSILRIQQVVRGDSAAYFCASSPGQGAPGQETQYFGPGTRLLVL.

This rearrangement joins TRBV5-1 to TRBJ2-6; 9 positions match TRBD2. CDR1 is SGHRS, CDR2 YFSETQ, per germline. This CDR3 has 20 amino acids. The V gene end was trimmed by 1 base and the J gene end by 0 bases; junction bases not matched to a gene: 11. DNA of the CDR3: TGCGCCAGCAGCTTGTCCCCCGTGACTAGCGGTAGCTCTGGGGCCAACGTCCTGACTTTC. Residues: CASSLSPVTSGSSGANVLTF. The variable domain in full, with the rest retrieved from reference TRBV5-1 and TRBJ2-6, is KAGVTQTPRYLIKTRGQQVTLSCSPISGHRSVSWYQQTPGQGLQFLFEYFSETQRNKGNFPGRFSGRQFSNSRSEMNVSTLELGDSALYLCASSLSPVTSGSSGANVLTFGAGSRLTVL.

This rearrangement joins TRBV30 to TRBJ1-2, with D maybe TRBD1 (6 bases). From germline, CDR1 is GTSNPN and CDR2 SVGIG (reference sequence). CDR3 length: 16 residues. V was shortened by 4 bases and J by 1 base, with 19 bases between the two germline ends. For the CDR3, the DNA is TGTGCCTGGACCAAAAACCTACAGGGAGATAACTATGGCTACACCTTC. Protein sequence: CAWTKNLQGDNYGYTF.

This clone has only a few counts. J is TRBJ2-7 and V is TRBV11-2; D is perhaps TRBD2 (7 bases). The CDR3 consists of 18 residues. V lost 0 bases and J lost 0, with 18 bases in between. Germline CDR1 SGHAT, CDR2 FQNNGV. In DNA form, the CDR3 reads TGTGCCAGCAGCTTAGATAGTGGGAGGGGGACCTCCTCCTACGAGCAGTACTTC. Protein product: CASSLDSGRGTSSYEQYF.

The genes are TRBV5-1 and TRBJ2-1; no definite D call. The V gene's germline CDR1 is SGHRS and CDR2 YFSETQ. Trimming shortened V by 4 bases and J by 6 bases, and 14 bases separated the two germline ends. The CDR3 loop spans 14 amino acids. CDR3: CASSAPSQINEQFF. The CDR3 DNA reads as TGCGCCAGCAGCGCCCCGTCCCAGATCAATGAGCAGTTCTTC.

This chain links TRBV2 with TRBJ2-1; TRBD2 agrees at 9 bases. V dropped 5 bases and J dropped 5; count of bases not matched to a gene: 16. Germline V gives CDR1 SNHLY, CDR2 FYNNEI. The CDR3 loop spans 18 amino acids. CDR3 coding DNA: TGTGCCAGCAGTCGCCTAAATTCCGGACTAGCGAGGGACAATGAGCAGTTCTTC. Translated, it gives CASSRLNSGLARDNEQFF.

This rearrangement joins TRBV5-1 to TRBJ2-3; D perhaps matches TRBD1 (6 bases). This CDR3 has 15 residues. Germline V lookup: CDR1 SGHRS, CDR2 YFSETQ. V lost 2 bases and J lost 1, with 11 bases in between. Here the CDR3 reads CASSLGGAGTDTQYF. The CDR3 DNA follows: TGCGCCAGCAGCTTAGGGGGAGCGGGCACAGATACGCAGTATTTT.

In DNA, the CDR3 is TGTGCCAGCAGTGAAGAGGAGGGGGCGCAAGAGACCCAGTACTTC. Translated, it gives CASSEEEGAQETQYF. The chain combines TRBV2 with TRBJ2-5; maybe TRBD1 (7 bases). Trimming took off 1 base at V and 2 bases at J, with 11 bases between the two ends. The CDR3 consists of 15 residues. Germline V lookup: CDR1 SNHLY, CDR2 FYNNEI.